This TCR beta chain came from a study of T cells in localized non-small cell lung cancer. This clone was seen only once. The data were produced by immunoSEQ multiplex PCR, yet TCRdb's version contains in-frame clones alone and is incomplete. In the table there are some 11,000 clones, 70% to 75% of which are singletons. The germline V gene has CDR1 MDHEN and CDR2 SYDVKM. The CDR3 consists of 15 residues. V lost 6 bases and J lost 2, with 16 bases in between. Here the sequenced sample was peripheral blood, taken before any cancer treatment. This sequence joins TRBV28 and TRBJ2-5; D tentatively fits TRBD1 or TRBD2 (7 bases each). This receptor was taken from a male donor at least 60 years old with stage I lung adenocarcinoma. The CDR3 DNA is TGTGCCAGCAGCCACAGGGGCGGGGGTCAAGAGACCCAGTACTTC. Its translation: CASSHRGGGQETQYF. The whole variable domain, filled in from reference TRBV28 and TRBJ2-5, reads DVKVTQSSRYLVKRTGEKVFLECVQDMDHENMFWYRQDPGLGLRLIYFSYDVKMKEKGDIPEGYSVSREKKERFSLILESASTNQTSMYLCASSHRGGGQETQYFGPGTRLLVL.